This TCR beta chain derives from a study of CD8+CD57+ T cells in acquired aplastic anemia. Whole-study results and caveats: Overlapping CD8+ CDR3 repertoires of patients and controls contained approximately 29 shared sequences.

Genomic DNA provided the template from which TCR beta VDJ and CDR3 profiles were obtained. TCRdb redid the calling of the reads with MiXCR, one entry per CDR3 protein. Counted here are 90,000 to 130,000 distinct CDR3 sequences, around 50% occurring once; the ten biggest clones make up around 32%. Regarding this clonotype: Its antigen is not known.

The sequencing input was sorted CD4+, CD8+, or CD8+CD57+ T cells (not recorded which) from PBMCs. The TCR comes from a human donor in good health, serving as a control.

As DNA, the CDR3 is TGCAGCGTTGAATGGGGAAACACCATATATTTT. Amino acid sequence: CSVEWGNTIYF. The V gene is TRBV29-1, the J gene TRBJ1-3, with unresolved D. CDR1 is SQVTM and CDR2 is ANQGSEA in the germline V gene. The CDR3 is 11 residues long. V lost 2 bases and J lost 4, with 3 bases in between. Variable domain in full (rest from reference TRBV29-1 and TRBJ1-3): SAVISQKPSRDICQRGTSLTIQCQVDSQVTMMFWYRQQPGQSLTLIATANQGSEATYESGFVIDKFPISRPNLTFSTLTVSNMSPEDSSIYLCSVEWGNTIYFGEGSWLTVV.